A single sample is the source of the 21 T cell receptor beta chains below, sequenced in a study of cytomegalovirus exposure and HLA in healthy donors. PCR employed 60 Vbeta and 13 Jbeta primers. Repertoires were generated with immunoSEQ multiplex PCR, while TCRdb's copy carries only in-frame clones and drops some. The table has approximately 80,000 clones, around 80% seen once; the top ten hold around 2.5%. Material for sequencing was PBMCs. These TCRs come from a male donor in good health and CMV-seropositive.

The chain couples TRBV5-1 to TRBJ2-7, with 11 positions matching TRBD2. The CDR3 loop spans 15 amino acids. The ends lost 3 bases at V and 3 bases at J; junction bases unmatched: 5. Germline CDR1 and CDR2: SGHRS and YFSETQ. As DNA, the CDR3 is TGCGCCAGCAGCTCTATGACTAGCGGGAACTACGAGCAGTACTTC. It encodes CASSSMTSGNYEQYF.

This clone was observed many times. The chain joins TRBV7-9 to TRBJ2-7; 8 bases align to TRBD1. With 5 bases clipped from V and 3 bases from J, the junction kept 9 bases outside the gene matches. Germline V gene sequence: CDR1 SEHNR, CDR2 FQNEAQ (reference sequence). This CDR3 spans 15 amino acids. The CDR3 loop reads CASSLGQGNFYEQYF. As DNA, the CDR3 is TGTGCCAGCAGCCTAGGACAGGGTAATTTCTACGAGCAGTACTTC.

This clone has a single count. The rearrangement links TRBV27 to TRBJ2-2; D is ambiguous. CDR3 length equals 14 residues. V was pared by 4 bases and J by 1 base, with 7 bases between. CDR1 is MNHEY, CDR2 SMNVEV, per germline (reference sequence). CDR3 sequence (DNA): TGTGCCAGCAGTTCTGGCCAGAACACCGGGGAGCTGTTTTTT. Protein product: CASSSGQNTGELFF.

The DNA for the CDR3 is TGCAGCGTTGAAGAAACGAGGCAGTCCTACGAGCAGTACTTC. Its translation is CSVEETRQSYEQYF. This sequence joins TRBV29-1 and TRBJ2-7; D gene ambiguous. Germline loops: CDR1 SQVTM, CDR2 ANQGSEA. V was trimmed by 0 bases and J by 1 base, leaving 10 bases between them. The CDR3 sequence is 14 residues long.

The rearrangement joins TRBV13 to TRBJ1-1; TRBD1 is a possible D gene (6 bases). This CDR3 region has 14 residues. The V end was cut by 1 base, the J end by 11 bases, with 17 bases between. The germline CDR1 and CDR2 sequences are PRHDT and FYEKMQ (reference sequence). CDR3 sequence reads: CASSLERQVLGAFF. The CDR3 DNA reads TGTGCCAGCAGCTTAGAGCGACAGGTCCTTGGGGCTTTCTTT.

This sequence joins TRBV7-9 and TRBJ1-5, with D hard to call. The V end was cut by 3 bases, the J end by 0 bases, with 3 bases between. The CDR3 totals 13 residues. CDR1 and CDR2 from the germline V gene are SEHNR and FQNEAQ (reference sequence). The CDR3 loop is CASSFSSNQPQHF. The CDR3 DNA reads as TGTGCCAGCAGCTTCAGTAGCAATCAGCCCCAGCATTTT. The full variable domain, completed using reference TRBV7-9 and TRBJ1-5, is DTGVSQNPRHKITKRGQNVTFRCDPISEHNRLYWYRQTLGQGPEFLTYFQNEAQLEKSRLLSDRFSAERPKGSFSTLEIQRTEQGDSAMYLCASSFSSNQPQHFGDGTRLSIL.

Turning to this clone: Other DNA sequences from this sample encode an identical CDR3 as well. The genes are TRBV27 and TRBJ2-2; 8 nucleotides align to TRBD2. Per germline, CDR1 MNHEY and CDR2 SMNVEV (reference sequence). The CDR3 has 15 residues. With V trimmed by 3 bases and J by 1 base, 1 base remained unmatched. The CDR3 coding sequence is TGTGCCAGCAGTTTGCTAGCGGGGAACACCGGGGAGCTGTTTTTT. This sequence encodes CASSLLAGNTGELFF.

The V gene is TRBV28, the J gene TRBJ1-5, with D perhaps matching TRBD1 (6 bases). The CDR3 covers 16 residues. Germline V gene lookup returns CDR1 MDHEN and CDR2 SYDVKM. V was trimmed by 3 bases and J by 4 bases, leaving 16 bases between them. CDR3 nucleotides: TGTGCCAGCAGTTTTCGCGTCCCAGGGGCTAATCAGCCCCAGCATTTT. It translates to CASSFRVPGANQPQHF.

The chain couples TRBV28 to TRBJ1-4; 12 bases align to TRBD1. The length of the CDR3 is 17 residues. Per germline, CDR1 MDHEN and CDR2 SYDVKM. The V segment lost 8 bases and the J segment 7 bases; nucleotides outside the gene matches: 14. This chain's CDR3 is CASLPGTGGKSGEKLFF. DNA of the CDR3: TGTGCCAGCCTTCCTGGGACAGGGGGCAAATCAGGTGAAAAACTGTTTTTT. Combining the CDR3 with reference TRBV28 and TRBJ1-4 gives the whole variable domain DVKVTQSSRYLVKRTGEKVFLECVQDMDHENMFWYRQDPGLGLRLIYFSYDVKMKEKGDIPEGYSVSREKKERFSLILESASTNQTSMYLCASLPGTGGKSGEKLFFGSGTQLSVL.

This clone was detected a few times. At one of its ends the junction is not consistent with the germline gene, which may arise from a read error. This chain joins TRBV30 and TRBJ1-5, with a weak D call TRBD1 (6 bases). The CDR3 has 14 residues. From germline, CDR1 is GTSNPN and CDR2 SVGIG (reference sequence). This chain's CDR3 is CAWTRGQGSQPQHF. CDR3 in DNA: TGTGCTTGGACGCGGGGGCAGGGGAGTCAGCCCCAGCATTTT.

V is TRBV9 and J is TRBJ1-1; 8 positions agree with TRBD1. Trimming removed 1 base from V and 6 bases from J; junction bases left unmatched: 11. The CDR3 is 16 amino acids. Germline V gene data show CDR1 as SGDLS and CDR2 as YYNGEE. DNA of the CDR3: TGTGCCAGCAGCGTACACGGGAGGCAGGGGGCCGCTGAAGCTTTCTTT. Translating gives CASSVHGRQGAAEAFF.

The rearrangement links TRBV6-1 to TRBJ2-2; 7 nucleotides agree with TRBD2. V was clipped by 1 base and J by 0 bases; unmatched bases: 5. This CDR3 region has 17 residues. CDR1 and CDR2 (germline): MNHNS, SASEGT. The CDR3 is CASSEVLAAANTGELFF. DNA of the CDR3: TGTGCCAGCAGTGAAGTCCTAGCGGCCGCGAACACCGGGGAGCTGTTTTTT.

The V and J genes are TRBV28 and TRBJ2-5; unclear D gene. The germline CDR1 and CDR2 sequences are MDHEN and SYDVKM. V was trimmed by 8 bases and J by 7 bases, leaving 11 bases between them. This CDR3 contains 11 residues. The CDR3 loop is CASYLYGTQYF. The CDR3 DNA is TGTGCCAGCTACCTATACGGGACCCAGTACTTC.

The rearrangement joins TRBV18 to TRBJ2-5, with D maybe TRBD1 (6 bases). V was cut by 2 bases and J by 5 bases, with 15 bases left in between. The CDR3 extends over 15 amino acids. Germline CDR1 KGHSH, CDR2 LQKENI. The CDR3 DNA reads TGTGCCAGCTCACCAGAACAGGGCCCGACGGAGACCCAGTACTTC. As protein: CASSPEQGPTETQYF.

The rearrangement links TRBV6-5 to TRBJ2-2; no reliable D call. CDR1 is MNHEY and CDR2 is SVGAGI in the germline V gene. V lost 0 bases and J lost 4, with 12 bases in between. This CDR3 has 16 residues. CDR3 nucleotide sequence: TGTGCCAGCAGTTACTCGGCGGCATTCCCCACCGGGGAGCTGTTTTTT. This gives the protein CASSYSAAFPTGELFF.

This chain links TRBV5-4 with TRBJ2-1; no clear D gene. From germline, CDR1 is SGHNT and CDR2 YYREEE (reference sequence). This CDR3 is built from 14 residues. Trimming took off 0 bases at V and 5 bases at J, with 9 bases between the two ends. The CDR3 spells CASSLVSAHNEQFF. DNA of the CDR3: TGTGCCAGCAGCTTGGTATCCGCGCACAATGAGCAGTTCTTC. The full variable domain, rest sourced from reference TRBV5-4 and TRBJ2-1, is ETGVTQSPTHLIKTRGQQVTLRCSSQSGHNTVSWYQQALGQGPQFIFQYYREEENGRGNFPPRFSGLQFPNYSSELNVNALELDDSALYLCASSLVSAHNEQFFGPGTRLTVL.

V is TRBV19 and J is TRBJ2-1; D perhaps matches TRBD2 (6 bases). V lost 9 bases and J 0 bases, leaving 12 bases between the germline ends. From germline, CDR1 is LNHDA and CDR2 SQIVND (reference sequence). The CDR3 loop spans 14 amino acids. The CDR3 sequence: CASQLGGSYNEQFF. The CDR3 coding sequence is TGTGCCAGCCAATTGGGGGGCTCCTACAATGAGCAGTTCTTC.

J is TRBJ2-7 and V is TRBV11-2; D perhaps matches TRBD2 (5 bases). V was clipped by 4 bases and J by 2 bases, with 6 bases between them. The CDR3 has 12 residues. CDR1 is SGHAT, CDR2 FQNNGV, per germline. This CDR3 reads CASSSGAYEQYF. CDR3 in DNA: TGTGCCAGCAGCTCCGGGGCCTACGAGCAGTACTTC.

CDR3 sequence: CASSYPGQGVLEQYF. For the CDR3, the DNA is TGTGCCAGCAGTTACCCGGGACAAGGGGTTCTCGAGCAGTACTTC. V gene TRBV27 combines with J gene TRBJ2-7; D perhaps matches TRBD1 (6 bases). This CDR3 region has 15 residues. V was clipped by 4 bases and J by 6 bases, with 19 bases between them. The V gene's germline CDR1 is MNHEY and CDR2 SMNVEV (reference sequence).

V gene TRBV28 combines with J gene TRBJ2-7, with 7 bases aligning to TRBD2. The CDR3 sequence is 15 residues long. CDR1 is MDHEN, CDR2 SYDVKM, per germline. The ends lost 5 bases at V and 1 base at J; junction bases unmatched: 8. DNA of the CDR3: TGTGCCAGCAGTGGGGGGGACCCCGGATCCTACGAGCAGTACTTC. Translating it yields CASSGGDPGSYEQYF.

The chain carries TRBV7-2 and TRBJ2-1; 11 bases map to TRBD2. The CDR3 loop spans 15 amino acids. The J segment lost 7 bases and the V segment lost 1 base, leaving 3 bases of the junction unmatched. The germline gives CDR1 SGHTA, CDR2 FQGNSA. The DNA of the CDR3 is TGTGCCAGCAGCTTAGTGGGACTAGCGGTGAATGAGCAGTTCTTC. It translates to CASSLVGLAVNEQFF.